These 14 T cell receptor beta chains originate from one sample sequenced in a study of blood T cell repertoires in COVID-19. Using immunoSEQ multiplex PCR, the repertoire was profiled, and TCRdb retains in-frame clones only, with some absent. The sample has around 370,000 clones, 88% seen once. The sequencing input was PBMCs or T cells enriched from blood (not recorded which). These receptors were obtained from a woman aged 18-35 years who had recovered from COVID-19.

The V and J genes are TRBV3-1 (or the pseudogene TRBV3-2) and TRBJ2-5; TRBD2 aligns across 9 bases. The CDR3 contains 15 residues. Per the germline V gene, CDR1 is LGHDT and CDR2 is YNNKEL (reference sequence). The J segment lost 5 bases and the V segment lost 0 bases, leaving 4 bases of the junction unmatched. CDR3: CASSQDPSGEETQYF. Here the CDR3 DNA reads TGTGCCAGCAGCCAAGACCCTAGCGGGGAGGAGACCCAGTACTTC.

The chain recombines TRBV12-3 or TRBV12-4 with TRBJ1-1; D is unresolved. The CDR3 sequence is 13 residues long. Trimming took off 0 bases at V and 5 bases at J, with 7 bases between the two ends. The CDR3 sequence: CASSLAGETEAFF. The CDR3 bases are TGTGCCAGCAGTTTAGCCGGGGAAACTGAAGCTTTCTTT.

The rearrangement uses TRBV9 and TRBJ2-7; D is unresolved. Germline CDR1 and CDR2: SGDLS and YYNGEE. The length of the CDR3 is 14 residues. V lost 0 bases to trimming and J lost 2 bases, with 9 bases between them. In DNA form, the CDR3 reads TGTGCCAGCAGCGTAGGAGGTTCTACCTACGAGCAGTACTTC. Amino acids: CASSVGGSTYEQYF.

The rearrangement joins TRBV5-1 to TRBJ1-1; a possible D gene is TRBD1 (6 bases). Germline CDR1 and CDR2: SGHRS and YFSETQ. Trimming stripped 2 bases from V and 1 base from J, with 12 bases between. The CDR3 is made up of 15 amino acids. The DNA of the CDR3 is TGCGCCAGCAGCTTTATCACAGGGCCGAACACTGAAGCTTTCTTT. The encoded protein is CASSFITGPNTEAFF.

Written as DNA, the CDR3 is TGTGCCAGCAGTTACGGTGGCAGGGGCTATGGCTACACCTTC. Translated: CASSYGGRGYGYTF. The chain combines TRBV6-5 with TRBJ1-2; TRBD1 might be the D (6 bases). Germline loops: CDR1 MNHEY, CDR2 SVGAGI. The V end lost 2 bases, the J end lost 4 bases, and 11 bases lay between the germline ends. The CDR3 sequence is 14 residues long.

The V call is TRBV6-5, the J call TRBJ2-7; D perhaps matches TRBD2 (5 bases). V was clipped by 6 bases and J by 4 bases, with 13 bases between them. CDR1 MNHEY and CDR2 SVGAGI come from the germline V gene. The CDR3 has 13 amino acids. The CDR3 loop is CASRNGVEYEQYF. CDR3 DNA sequence: TGTGCCAGCAGAAACGGGGTGGAGTACGAGCAGTACTTC.

This clone was seen a single time. The rearrangement uses TRBV4-1 and TRBJ2-2; D perhaps matches TRBD2 (7 bases). The CDR3 loop spans 15 amino acids. The germline V gene has CDR1 MGHRA and CDR2 YSYEKL. Trimming removed 2 bases at V and 4 bases at J, with 11 bases between. CDR3 in amino acids: CASSQRGGTTGELFF. CDR3 bases: TGCGCCAGCAGCCAAAGGGGGGGCACCACCGGGGAGCTGTTTTTT.

The sample holds one count of this clone. The chain's CDR3 is CASSFFAGGQYGNTIYF. CDR3 coding DNA: TGTGCCAGCAGCTTCTTCGCCGGGGGGCAATATGGAAACACCATATATTTT. The chain is built from TRBV7-3 and TRBJ1-3, with a tentative D call TRBD1 (6 bases). Trimming pared 3 bases from V and 3 bases from J, leaving 18 bases between. Germline V gene data show CDR1 as SGHTA and CDR2 as FQGTGA. The CDR3 extends over 17 amino acids.

The rearrangement uses TRBV10-3 and TRBJ1-4, with TRBD1 matching 7 bases. Germline V gene sequence: CDR1 ENHRY, CDR2 SYGVKD. This CDR3 comprises 14 residues. With V trimmed by 2 bases and J by 7 bases, 4 bases remained unmatched. CDR3: CAISETTGAEKLFF. The CDR3, as DNA: TGTGCCATCAGTGAGACTACAGGGGCTGAAAAACTGTTTTTT.

The rearrangement joins TRBV24-1 to TRBJ1-4; D is unclear. Germline V gives CDR1 KGHDR, CDR2 SFDVKD. The CDR3 is made up of 12 amino acids. Trimming cost V 3 bases and J 6 bases, with 4 bases left between them. In DNA, the CDR3 is TGTGCCACCAGTGATGCGCATGAAAAACTGTTTTTT. This encodes CATSDAHEKLFF.

This clone has just a few counts. The chain couples TRBV7-9 to TRBJ2-3, with TRBD2 matching 8 bases. Germline values: CDR1 SEHNR, CDR2 FQNEAQ (reference sequence). CDR3 length: 15 amino acids. The V and J ends lost 3 bases and 4 bases, in that order; junction bases with no gene match: 6. The CDR3 region has the DNA TGTGCCAGCAGCTTGACGGGGGGGCCGGCAGATACGCAGTATTTT. The encoded protein is CASSLTGGPADTQYF.

V is TRBV7-9 and J is TRBJ2-3; D gene ambiguous. Trimming took off 6 bases at V and 4 bases at J, with 8 bases between the two ends. The CDR3 has 12 residues. The germline gives CDR1 SEHNR, CDR2 FQNEAQ (reference sequence). The CDR3 DNA follows: TGTGCCAGCAGATGGGCCGCAGATACGCAGTATTTT. This translates into CASRWAADTQYF.

This sequence joins TRBV7-3 and TRBJ1-6; no clear D gene. Germline CDR1 SGHTA, CDR2 FQGTGA. Trimming left V 5 bases short and J 9 bases short, with 14 bases between. There are 14 residues in the CDR3. CDR3 in amino acids: CASSASAGTSPLHF. The CDR3 DNA sequence: TGTGCCAGCAGCGCCTCTGCGGGTACTTCACCCCTCCACTTT. Filled out from reference TRBV7-3 and TRBJ1-6, the complete variable domain reads GAGVSQTPSNKVTEKGKYVELRCDPISGHTALYWYRQSLGQGPEFLIYFQGTGAADDSGLPNDRFFAVRPEGSVSTLKIQRTERGDSAVYLCASSASAGTSPLHFGNGTRLTVT.

The chain couples TRBV12-5 to TRBJ2-2, with D tentatively TRBD1 (5 bases). In germline, CDR1 is LGHNT, CDR2 FRNRAP. V lost 1 base and J lost 2, with 8 bases in between. The CDR3 runs 15 residues. In nucleotides, the CDR3 is TGTGCTAGTGGTTTGGAGACAGCAAACACCGGGGAGCTGTTTTTT. Translation gives CASGLETANTGELFF.